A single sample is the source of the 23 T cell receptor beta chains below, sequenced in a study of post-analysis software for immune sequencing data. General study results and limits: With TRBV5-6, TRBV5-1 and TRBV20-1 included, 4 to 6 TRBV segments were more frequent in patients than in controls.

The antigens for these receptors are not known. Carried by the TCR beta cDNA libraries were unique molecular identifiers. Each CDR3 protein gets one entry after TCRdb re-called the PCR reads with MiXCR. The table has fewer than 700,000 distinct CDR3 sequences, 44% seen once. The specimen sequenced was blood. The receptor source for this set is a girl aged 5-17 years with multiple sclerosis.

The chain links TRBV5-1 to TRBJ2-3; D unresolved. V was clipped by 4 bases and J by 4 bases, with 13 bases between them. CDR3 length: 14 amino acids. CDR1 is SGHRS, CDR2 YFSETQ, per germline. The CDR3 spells CASSLTAGPDTQYF. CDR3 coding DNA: TGCGCCAGCAGCCTCACTGCCGGGCCAGATACGCAGTATTTT.

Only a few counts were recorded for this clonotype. CDR3 in amino acids: CASSLARRTSYNEQFF. DNA for the CDR3: TGCGCCAGCAGCTTGGCCAGGCGGACCTCCTACAATGAGCAGTTCTTC. The chain is built from TRBV5-1 and TRBJ2-1; no firm D call. Deletions cut 0 bases from V and 0 bases from J, with 10 bases between. The CDR3 extends over 16 amino acids. Germline V gene sequence: CDR1 SGHRS, CDR2 YFSETQ.

This CDR3 is CASSPKALTGSYEQYF. The CDR3 DNA reads as TGTGCCAGCAGTCCTAAGGCCCTGACAGGGTCCTACGAGCAGTACTTC. V gene TRBV12-3 or TRBV12-4 combines with J gene TRBJ2-7; 7 bases are a match to TRBD1. The CDR3 sequence is 16 residues long. The junction had 11 bases not matched to a gene; V was cut back by 5 bases and J by 1 base.

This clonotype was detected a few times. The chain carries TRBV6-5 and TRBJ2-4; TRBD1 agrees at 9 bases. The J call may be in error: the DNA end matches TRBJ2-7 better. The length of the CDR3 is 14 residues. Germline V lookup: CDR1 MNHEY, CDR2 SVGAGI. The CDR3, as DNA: TGTGCCAGCAGAAGGGGGACAGGGTTTCTCGAGCAGTACTTC. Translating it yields CASRRGTGFLEQYF.

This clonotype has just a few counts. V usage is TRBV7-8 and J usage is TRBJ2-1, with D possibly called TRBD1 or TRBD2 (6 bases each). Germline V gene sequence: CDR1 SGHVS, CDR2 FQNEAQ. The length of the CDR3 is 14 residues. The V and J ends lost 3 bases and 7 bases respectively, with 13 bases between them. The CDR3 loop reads CASSFRGQGNEQFF. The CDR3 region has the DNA TGTGCCAGCAGCTTTCGGGGGCAGGGAAATGAGCAGTTCTTC.

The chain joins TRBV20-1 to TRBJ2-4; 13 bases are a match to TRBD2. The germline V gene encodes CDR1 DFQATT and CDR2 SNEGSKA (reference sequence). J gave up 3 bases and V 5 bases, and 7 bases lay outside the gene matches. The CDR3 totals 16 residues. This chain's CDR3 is CSALPTSGRIKNIQYF. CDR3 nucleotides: TGCAGTGCTCTCCCGACTAGCGGGAGGATCAAAAACATTCAGTACTTC.

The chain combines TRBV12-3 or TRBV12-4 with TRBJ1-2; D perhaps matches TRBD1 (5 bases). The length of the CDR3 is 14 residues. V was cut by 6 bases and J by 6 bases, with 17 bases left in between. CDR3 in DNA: TGTGCCAGCAGCCCTCCTACAGGAATACATGGCTACACCTTC. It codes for CASSPPTGIHGYTF.

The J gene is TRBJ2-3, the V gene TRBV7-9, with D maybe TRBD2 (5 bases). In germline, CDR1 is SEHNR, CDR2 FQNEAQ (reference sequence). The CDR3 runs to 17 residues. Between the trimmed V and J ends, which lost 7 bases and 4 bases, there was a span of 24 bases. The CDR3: CASTSPGVHTSPDTQYF. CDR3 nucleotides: TGTGCCAGCACCTCACCCGGGGTGCACACTTCCCCAGATACGCAGTATTTT.

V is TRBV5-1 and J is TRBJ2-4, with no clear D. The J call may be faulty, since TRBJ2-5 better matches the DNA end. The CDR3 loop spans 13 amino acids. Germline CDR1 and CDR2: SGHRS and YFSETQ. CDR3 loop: CASSFTERETQYF. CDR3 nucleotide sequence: TGCGCCAGCAGCTTCACTGAAAGAGAGACCCAGTACTTC.

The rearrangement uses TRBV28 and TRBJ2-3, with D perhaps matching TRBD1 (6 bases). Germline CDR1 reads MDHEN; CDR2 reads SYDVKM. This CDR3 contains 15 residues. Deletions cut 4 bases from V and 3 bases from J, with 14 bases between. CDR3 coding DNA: TGTGCCAGCAGTTCACAGCAGGGGTTGACAGATACGCAGTATTTT. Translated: CASSSQQGLTDTQYF.

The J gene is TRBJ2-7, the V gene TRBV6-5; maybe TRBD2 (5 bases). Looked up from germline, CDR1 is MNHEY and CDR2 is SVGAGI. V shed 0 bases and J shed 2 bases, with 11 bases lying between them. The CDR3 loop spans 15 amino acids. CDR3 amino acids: CASSYSLEETYEQYF. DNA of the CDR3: TGTGCCAGCAGTTACTCACTAGAAGAAACCTACGAGCAGTACTTC.

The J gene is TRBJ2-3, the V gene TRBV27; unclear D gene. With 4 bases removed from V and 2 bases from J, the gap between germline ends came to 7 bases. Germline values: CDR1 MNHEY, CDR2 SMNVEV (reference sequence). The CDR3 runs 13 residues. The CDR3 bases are TGTGCCAGCAGTTCAACCTCCACAGATACGCAGTATTTT. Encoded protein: CASSSTSTDTQYF.

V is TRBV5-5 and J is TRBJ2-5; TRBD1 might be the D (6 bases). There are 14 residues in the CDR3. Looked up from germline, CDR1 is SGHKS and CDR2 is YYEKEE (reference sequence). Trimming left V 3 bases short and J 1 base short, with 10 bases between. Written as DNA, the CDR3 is TGTGCCAGCAGCTCAACAGGGCTCCAAGAGACCCAGTACTTC. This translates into CASSSTGLQETQYF.

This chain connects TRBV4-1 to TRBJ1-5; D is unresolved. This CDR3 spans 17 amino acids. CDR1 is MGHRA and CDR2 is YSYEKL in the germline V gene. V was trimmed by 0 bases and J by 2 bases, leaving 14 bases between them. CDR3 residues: CASSQDPSFGGNQPQHF. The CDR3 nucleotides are TGCGCCAGCAGCCAAGATCCCAGTTTTGGGGGCAATCAGCCCCAGCATTTT.

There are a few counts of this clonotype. CDR3 residues: CASSSGGINYGYTF. The DNA of the CDR3 is TGTGCCAGCAGCTCAGGCGGGATTAACTATGGCTACACCTTC. This sequence joins TRBV9 and TRBJ1-2; D unclear. The CDR3 is made up of 14 amino acids. Germline values: CDR1 SGDLS, CDR2 YYNGEE. The ends were cut back, 4 bases at V and 1 base at J, with 11 bases in the middle. The variable domain in full, with the rest retrieved from reference TRBV9 and TRBJ1-2, is DSGVTQTPKHLITATGQRVTLRCSPRSGDLSVYWYQQSLDQGLQFLIQYYNGEERAKGNILERFSAQQFPDLHSELNLSSLELGDSALYFCASSSGGINYGYTFGSGTRLTVV.

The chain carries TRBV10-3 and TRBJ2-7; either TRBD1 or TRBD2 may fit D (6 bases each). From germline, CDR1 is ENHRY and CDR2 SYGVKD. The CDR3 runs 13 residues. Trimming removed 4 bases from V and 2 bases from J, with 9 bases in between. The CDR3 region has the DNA TGTGCCATCAGTGCGGAGGGGGCCTACGAGCAGTACTTC. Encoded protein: CAISAEGAYEQYF.

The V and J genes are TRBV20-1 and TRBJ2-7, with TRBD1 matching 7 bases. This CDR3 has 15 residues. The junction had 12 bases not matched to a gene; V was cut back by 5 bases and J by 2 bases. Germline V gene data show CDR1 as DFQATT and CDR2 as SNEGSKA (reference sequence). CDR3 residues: CSADKTGTATYEQYF. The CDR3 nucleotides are TGCAGTGCTGACAAAACCGGGACAGCCACCTACGAGCAGTACTTC.

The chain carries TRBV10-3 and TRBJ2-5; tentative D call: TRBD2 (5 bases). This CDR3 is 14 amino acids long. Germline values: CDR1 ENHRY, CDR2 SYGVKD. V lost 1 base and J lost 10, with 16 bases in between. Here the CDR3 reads CAISELLAGGDQYF. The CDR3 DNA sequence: TGTGCCATCAGTGAGTTGCTCGCAGGAGGAGACCAGTACTTC.

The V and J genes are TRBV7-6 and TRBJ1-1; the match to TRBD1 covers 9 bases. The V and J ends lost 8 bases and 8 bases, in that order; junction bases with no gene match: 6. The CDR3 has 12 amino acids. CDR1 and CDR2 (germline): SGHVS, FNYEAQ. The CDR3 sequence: CASGDGTGEAFF. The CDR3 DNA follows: TGTGCCAGCGGAGACGGGACAGGGGAAGCTTTCTTT.

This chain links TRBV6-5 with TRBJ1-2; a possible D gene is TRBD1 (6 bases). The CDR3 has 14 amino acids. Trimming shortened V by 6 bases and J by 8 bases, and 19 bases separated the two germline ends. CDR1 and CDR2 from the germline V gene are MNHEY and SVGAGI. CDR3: CASRNSGERRGYTF. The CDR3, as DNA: TGTGCCAGCAGAAACTCAGGGGAAAGACGAGGCTACACCTTC.

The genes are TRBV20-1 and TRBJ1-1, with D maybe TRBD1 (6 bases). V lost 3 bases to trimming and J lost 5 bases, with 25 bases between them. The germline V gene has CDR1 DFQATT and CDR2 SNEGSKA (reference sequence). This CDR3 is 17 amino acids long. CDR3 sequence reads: CSARGSPTGQIRTEAFF. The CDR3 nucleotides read TGCAGTGCTAGGGGATCTCCAACGGGACAAATAAGGACTGAAGCTTTCTTT.

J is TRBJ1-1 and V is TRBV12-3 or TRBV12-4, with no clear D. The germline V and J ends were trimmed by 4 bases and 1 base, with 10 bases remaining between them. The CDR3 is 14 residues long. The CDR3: CASSSTLRNTEAFF. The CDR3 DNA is TGTGCCAGCAGTTCCACTTTGCGGAACACTGAAGCTTTCTTT.

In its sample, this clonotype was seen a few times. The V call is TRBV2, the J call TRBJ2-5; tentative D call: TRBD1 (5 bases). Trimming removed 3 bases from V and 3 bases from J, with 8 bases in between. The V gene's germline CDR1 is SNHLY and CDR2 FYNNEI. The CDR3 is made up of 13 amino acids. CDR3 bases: TGTGCCAGCAGTGAGGACACCGAAGAGACCCAGTACTTC. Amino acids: CASSEDTEETQYF.